Following are 26 T cell receptor beta chains from one sample sequenced in a study of T cells in Graves' hyperthyroidism and ophthalmopathy. The TCR beta CDR3 regions underwent amplification using RNA transcripts as the source. In the first-round RT-PCR of the TCR CDR3, the HTBI primer set was used. Each CDR3 protein is one row after TCRdb ran MiXCR on the multiplex PCR reads. The data contain about 700,000 distinct CDR3 sequences, about 15% of them singletons. Sequenced sample: blood. All receptors derive from a woman under 30 with Graves' hyperthyroidism.

The chain couples TRBV28 to TRBJ2-7, with D perhaps TRBD2 (6 bases). V was trimmed by 7 bases and J by 3 bases, leaving 10 bases between them. The germline V gene has CDR1 MDHEN and CDR2 SYDVKM. The CDR3 length is 12 residues. CDR3 sequence reads: CASTEAGYEQYF. CDR3 nucleotide sequence: TGTGCCAGCACCGAAGCGGGCTACGAGCAGTACTTC.

In this sample, this clonotype turned up a few times. This chain connects TRBV2 to TRBJ2-7, with 7 bases matching TRBD1. The CDR3 runs 15 residues. V dropped 5 bases and J dropped 4; count of bases not matched to a gene: 11. CDR1 is SNHLY, CDR2 FYNNEI, per germline. CDR3 sequence (DNA): TGTGCCAGCAGTACCGGACAGGACCCATCGTACGAGCAGTACTTC. It is translated as CASSTGQDPSYEQYF. The full variable domain, in which reference TRBV2 and TRBJ2-7 provide the parts outside the CDR3, is EPEVTQTPSHQVTQMGQEVILRCVPISNHLYFYWYRQILGQKVEFLVSFYNNEISEKSEIFDDQFSVERPDGSNFTLKIRSTKLEDSAMYFCASSTGQDPSYEQYFGPGTRLTVT.

This clonotype came up a few times. This chain connects TRBV6-1 to TRBJ1-1, with TRBD1 as a possible D gene (5 bases). The CDR3 consists of 14 residues. V gave up 6 bases and J gave up 1 base, with 12 bases separating them. Germline CDR1 MNHNS, CDR2 SASEGT. The CDR3 region is CASRRDVRNTEAFF. The CDR3 DNA is TGTGCCAGCAGGAGGGACGTTCGGAACACTGAAGCTTTCTTT.

This clonotype was observed many times. The chain has TRBV13 and TRBJ2-2; no clear D gene. Trimming removed 5 bases at V and 6 bases at J, with 4 bases between. CDR3 size: 11 residues. Germline CDR1 is PRHDT and CDR2 is FYEKMQ (reference sequence). This CDR3 reads CASSAAGELFF. CDR3 nucleotide sequence: TGTGCCAGCAGCGCTGCCGGGGAGCTGTTTTTT.

The table lists this clonotype with many counts. The chain uses TRBV28 and TRBJ2-7; 7 bases are shared with TRBD2. Losses at the gene ends were 6 bases for V and 0 bases for J; bases not matched to a gene: 8. Looked up from germline, CDR1 is MDHEN and CDR2 is SYDVKM. There are 15 residues in the CDR3. The CDR3 protein is CASRELSGASYEQYF. In nucleotides, the CDR3 is TGTGCCAGCAGGGAGTTGAGCGGGGCCTCCTACGAGCAGTACTTC. Looking up the rest from reference TRBV28 and TRBJ2-7 gives the full variable domain: DVKVTQSSRYLVKRTGEKVFLECVQDMDHENMFWYRQDPGLGLRLIYFSYDVKMKEKGDIPEGYSVSREKKERFSLILESASTNQTSMYLCASRELSGASYEQYFGPGTRLTVT.

The sample holds many counts of this clonotype. The chain links TRBV20-1 to TRBJ2-1; 11 nucleotides line up with TRBD2. The length of the CDR3 is 14 residues. Trimming took 4 bases from V and 8 from J; bases not matched to a gene: 7. The germline V gene has CDR1 DFQATT and CDR2 SNEGSKA (reference sequence). The CDR3 is CSATLIAGGDEQFF. The DNA of the CDR3 is TGCAGTGCTACCCTCATAGCGGGAGGGGATGAGCAGTTCTTC.

The V and J genes are TRBV6-2 or TRBV6-3 and TRBJ1-1, with D possibly being TRBD1 (5 bases). Germline-derived CDR1 and CDR2 are MNHEY and SVGEGT. The CDR3 length is 14 residues. The germline V and J ends were trimmed by 8 bases and 6 bases, with 19 bases remaining between them. The CDR3 bases are TGTGCCAGCGGGAAAGACAGTACCCGCGCTGAAGCTTTCTTT. It specifies CASGKDSTRAEAFF.

This clonotype occurred many times. This chain joins TRBV20-1 and TRBJ2-5; tentatively, D is TRBD1 (5 bases). V lost 0 bases to trimming and J lost 3 bases, with 5 bases between them. The CDR3 extends over 12 amino acids. Germline-derived CDR1 and CDR2 are DFQATT and SNEGSKA (reference sequence). This chain's CDR3 is CSARDREETQYF. The CDR3, as DNA: TGCAGTGCTAGAGACAGGGAAGAGACCCAGTACTTC.

Ten or more counts support this clonotype. The genes are TRBV7-2 and TRBJ2-7; D is possibly TRBD2 (5 bases). The CDR3 covers 11 residues. The germline V gene encodes CDR1 SGHTA and CDR2 FQGNSA. Trimming shortened V by 5 bases and J by 9 bases, and 11 bases separated the two germline ends. CDR3 DNA sequence: TGTGCCAGCAGCGCACTAGAAAGGCAGTACTTC. This gives the protein CASSALERQYF.

The table lists this clonotype with many counts. The chain links TRBV27 to TRBJ1-5; D gene uncertain. The germline gives CDR1 MNHEY, CDR2 SMNVEV (reference sequence). The CDR3 covers 15 residues. V shed 0 bases and J shed 5 bases, with 11 bases lying between them. CDR3 amino acids: CASSLSYEYYQPQHF. Written as DNA, the CDR3 is TGTGCCAGCAGTTTATCGTACGAATATTATCAGCCCCAGCATTTT.

V is TRBV7-2 and J is TRBJ2-2; TRBD2 matches 10 bases. V lost 4 bases, J lost 12 bases, and 5 bases stayed unmatched. The CDR3 contains 13 residues. Germline V gene data show CDR1 as SGHTA and CDR2 as FQGNSA. CDR3 region: CASSSLAGGKLFF. Here the CDR3 DNA reads TGTGCCAGCAGCTCCTTAGCGGGAGGAAAGCTGTTTTTT.

This clonotype was seen repeatedly, ten times or more. V is TRBV18 and J is TRBJ1-2, with 7 bases fitting TRBD1. Trimming took 0 bases from V and 4 from J; bases not matched to a gene: 2. Germline V gene lookup returns CDR1 KGHSH and CDR2 LQKENI. The length of the CDR3 is 14 residues. CDR3 sequence (DNA): TGTGCCAGCTCACCACCGCCAGGGGGCTATGGCTACACCTTC. The encoded protein is CASSPPPGGYGYTF.

In its sample, this clonotype was seen many times. The chain employs TRBV5-1 and TRBJ2-7; 7 bases map to TRBD2. CDR1 and CDR2 (germline): SGHRS, YFSETQ. The J segment lost 5 bases and the V segment lost 4 bases, leaving 12 bases of the junction unmatched. The CDR3 consists of 15 residues. CDR3 nucleotide sequence: TGCGCCAGCAGCGGCCGGGCGGGAGCTTCCCACGAGCAGTACTTC. Its protein is CASSGRAGASHEQYF.

The chain joins TRBV6-1 to TRBJ2-5, with TRBD1 identical over 10 bases. The CDR3 is 15 residues long. Germline CDR1 is MNHNS and CDR2 is SASEGT. V gave up 6 bases and J gave up 6 bases; unmatched junction bases: 10. CDR3 in DNA: TGTGCCAGCAGCCGAGAGGGACAGGGGAGGAAGACCCAGTACTTC. This codes for CASSREGQGRKTQYF.

This clonotype came up many times. The genes are TRBV7-2 and TRBJ2-1; 14 bases line up with TRBD2. The CDR3 has 18 residues. Germline V gene sequence: CDR1 SGHTA, CDR2 FQGNSA. V shed 5 bases, J shed 2 bases, and the junction held 8 bases outside the gene matches. DNA of the CDR3: TGTGCCAGCAGCCCGGGGACTAGCGGGAGTAGGACCTACAATGAGCAGTTCTTC. It specifies CASSPGTSGSRTYNEQFF.

This clonotype was picked up a small number of times. CDR3 coding DNA: TGTGCCAGCACCCGGACAGGGACCTACGAGCAGTACTTC. This encodes CASTRTGTYEQYF. The chain has TRBV27 and TRBJ2-7; 8 bases agree with TRBD1. Germline CDR1 is MNHEY and CDR2 is SMNVEV (reference sequence). Losses at the gene ends were 7 bases for V and 2 bases for J; bases not matched to a gene: 4. The CDR3 is 13 residues long.

The V call is TRBV6-1, the J call TRBJ1-3; no clear D. Germline V gene sequence: CDR1 MNHNS, CDR2 SASEGT. This CDR3 has 15 amino acids. Trimming stripped 5 bases from V and 0 bases from J, with 11 bases between. DNA for the CDR3: TGTGCCAGCAGTCGGCGTTTCTTCTCTGGAAACACCATATATTTT. As protein: CASSRRFFSGNTIYF.

This clonotype was counted between two and nine times. The chain combines TRBV18 with TRBJ2-5; D remains unclear. Trimming stripped 1 base from V and 3 bases from J, with 9 bases between. Germline values: CDR1 KGHSH, CDR2 LQKENI. The CDR3 contains 14 residues. CDR3 coding DNA: TGTGCCAGCTCACCACAGGATTTAGAAGAGACCCAGTACTTC. As protein: CASSPQDLEETQYF.

In this sample, this clonotype turned up many times. The chain carries TRBV7-9 and TRBJ2-7; 9 bases match TRBD2. V dropped 5 bases and J dropped 6; count of bases not matched to a gene: 11. CDR1 is SEHNR and CDR2 is FQNEAQ in the germline V gene (reference sequence). This CDR3 contains 15 residues. CDR3 residues: CASSPKAGGTSEQYF. CDR3 DNA: TGTGCCAGCAGCCCAAAGGCGGGAGGGACCTCCGAGCAGTACTTC.

CDR3 DNA sequence: TGCGCCAGCAGTGACGGGAAGACCGGGGAGCTGTTTTTT. Residues: CASSDGKTGELFF. The chain is built from TRBV10-2 and TRBJ2-2; D may be TRBD2 (5 bases). Germline V gene lookup returns CDR1 WSHSY and CDR2 SAAADI. The CDR3 loop spans 13 amino acids. The V end lost 3 bases, the J end lost 5 bases, and 7 bases lay between the germline ends.

This rearrangement joins TRBV20-1 to TRBJ1-4; TRBD1 matches 9 bases. The CDR3 is made up of 11 amino acids. Germline lookup yields CDR1 DFQATT and CDR2 SNEGSKA (reference sequence). The V gene end was trimmed by 7 bases and the J gene end by 7 bases; junction bases not matched to a gene: 1. The DNA of the CDR3 is TGCAGTGGGGGACAGGGTGAAAAACTGTTTTTT. Its translation: CSGGQGEKLFF.

This clonotype has a count of ten or more. V is TRBV5-5 and J is TRBJ2-7, with D tentatively TRBD1 (5 bases). V gave up 3 bases and J gave up 3 bases, with 10 bases separating them. Germline lookup yields CDR1 SGHKS and CDR2 YYEKEE (reference sequence). The CDR3 has 13 amino acids. CDR3: CASSSRQFYEQYF. CDR3 nucleotides: TGTGCCAGCAGCTCACGACAGTTCTACGAGCAGTACTTC. The full variable domain, in which reference TRBV5-5 and TRBJ2-7 provide the parts outside the CDR3, is DAGVTQSPTHLIKTRGQQVTLRCSPISGHKSVSWYQQVLGQGPQFIFQYYEKEERGRGNFPDRFSARQFPNYSSELNVNALLLGDSALYLCASSSRQFYEQYFGPGTRLTVT.

This clonotype appeared many times. The rearrangement links TRBV27 to TRBJ2-7, with a possible D match to TRBD1 (6 bases). This CDR3 is 15 amino acids long. V lost 2 bases, J lost 3 bases, and 14 bases lay in between. In germline, CDR1 is MNHEY, CDR2 SMNVEV (reference sequence). CDR3 sequence: CASSLRSGALYEQYF. The CDR3 coding sequence is TGTGCCAGCAGTTTAAGGTCAGGGGCCCTCTACGAGCAGTACTTC.

There are many counts of this clonotype. The V call is TRBV4-3, the J call TRBJ2-2, with 9 bases fitting TRBD2. The CDR3 spans 16 residues. V lost 1 base to trimming and J lost 3 bases; unmatched junction nucleotides: 3. Per the germline V gene, CDR1 is LGHNA and CDR2 is YSLEER. In DNA, the CDR3 is TGCGCCAGCAGCCAAGGTAGCGGGAGTTACACCGGGGAGCTGTTTTTT. It is translated as CASSQGSGSYTGELFF.

The V call is TRBV5-1, the J call TRBJ2-5, with 7 bases identical to TRBD2. V shed 1 base, J shed 10 bases, and the junction held 1 base outside the gene matches. The CDR3 contains 11 residues. Germline CDR1 SGHRS, CDR2 YFSETQ. CDR3 residues: CASSLREVQYF. CDR3 nucleotides: TGCGCCAGCAGCTTGCGGGAGGTCCAGTACTTC.

There are many counts of this clonotype. In nucleotides, the CDR3 is TGTGCCAGCAGTGTCTCGCTTTCCTACGAGCAGTACTTC. It codes for CASSVSLSYEQYF. The chain links TRBV2 to TRBJ2-7, with no clear D. V lost 4 bases, J lost 1 base, and 8 bases lay in between. The CDR3 has 13 amino acids. The germline CDR1 and CDR2 sequences are SNHLY and FYNNEI. Full variable domain (missing parts from reference TRBV2 and TRBJ2-7): EPEVTQTPSHQVTQMGQEVILRCVPISNHLYFYWYRQILGQKVEFLVSFYNNEISEKSEIFDDQFSVERPDGSNFTLKIRSTKLEDSAMYFCASSVSLSYEQYFGPGTRLTVT.